The sequence of this T cell receptor (beta chain) was determined in a study of CD8 T cells in ankylosing spondylitis. Libraries for TCR beta were made by quantitative 5'-RACE with molecular barcodes. One entry per CDR3 protein results from TCRdb running MiXCR on the 5' RACE reads. This table holds about 390,000 distinct CDR3 sequences, approximately 20% found once. The CDR3 runs 13 residues. V dropped 4 bases and J dropped 4 bases, with 14 bases sitting between them. Germline-derived CDR1 and CDR2 are DFQATT and SNEGSKA (reference sequence). This clonotype has just a few counts. Its specificity is not known. General study findings and limits: Reports say disease-linked clones showed up significantly more in matched ankylosing spondylitis synovial fluid. In ankylosing spondylitis blood, a motif of roughly eight highly homologous TCR beta variants appeared characteristic. Prior work had noted some motif variants in reactive arthritis blood and synovial fluid.

The sequenced material came from blood, either unsorted or a sorted T cell fraction (not recorded which). The chain uses TRBV20-1 and TRBJ2-7; tentatively, D is TRBD1 or TRBD2 (5 bases each). This clonotype was obtained from a male donor with ankylosing spondylitis. The CDR3: CSATTAEKYEQYF. CDR3 bases: TGCAGTGCTACGACAGCGGAAAAATACGAGCAGTACTTC.